These 20 T cell receptor beta chains came from one sample sequenced in a study of T cells in Graves' hyperthyroidism and ophthalmopathy. TCR beta CDR3 regions were amplified from RNA. The primer set for the first-round RT-PCR of the TCR CDR3 was HTBI. TCRdb reanalysed the multiplex PCR reads using MiXCR and keeps one entry per CDR3 protein. The repertoire includes about 420,000 distinct CDR3 sequences, roughly 13% of them detected once, and about 4.9% sits in the top ten. Material: blood. The receptors originated from a woman under 30 with Graves' hyperthyroidism.

V is TRBV19 and J is TRBJ1-2; D is unresolved. Trimming removed 3 bases at V and 8 bases at J, with 10 bases between. Per germline, CDR1 LNHDA and CDR2 SQIVND (reference sequence). The CDR3 loop spans 12 amino acids. The CDR3 sequence is CASSMPGFGYTF. The CDR3 DNA reads as TGTGCCAGTAGTATGCCGGGTTTCGGCTACACCTTC.

This clonotype was picked up many times. The chain recombines TRBV6-1 with TRBJ2-5; D ambiguous. Trimming pared 4 bases from V and 4 bases from J, leaving 13 bases between. Germline-derived CDR1 and CDR2 are MNHNS and SASEGT. The CDR3 runs 14 residues. In nucleotides, the CDR3 is TGTGCCAGCAGTGCGGGCTCCGTGGGAGAGACCCAGTACTTC. Translated, it gives CASSAGSVGETQYF.

This clonotype was counted at least ten times. This sequence joins TRBV24-1 and TRBJ1-5; the D is unclear. The V end lost 4 bases, the J end lost 0 bases, and 6 bases lay between the germline ends. The CDR3 sequence is 14 residues long. The germline V gene encodes CDR1 KGHDR and CDR2 SFDVKD. The CDR3 here is CATSEPFSNQPQHF. The CDR3 nucleotides are TGTGCCACCAGTGAGCCCTTTAGCAATCAGCCCCAGCATTTT.

The rearrangement uses TRBV4-3 and TRBJ2-1, with TRBD2 as a possible D gene (7 bases). Per germline, CDR1 LGHNA and CDR2 YSLEER. Trimming removed 5 bases from V and 9 bases from J, with 14 bases in between. This CDR3 comprises 13 residues. The CDR3 sequence is CASSRGGPLEQFF. The CDR3 nucleotides are TGCGCCAGCAGCAGGGGGGGGCCTCTTGAGCAGTTCTTC.

The chain carries TRBV5-6 and TRBJ2-5; 7 nucleotides align to TRBD1. CDR1 is SGHDT and CDR2 is YYEEEE in the germline V gene. The CDR3 extends over 16 amino acids. After removal of 3 bases from V and 2 bases from J, the junction contained 10 bases not matched to a gene. This CDR3 is CASSYGTALVQETQYF. The CDR3, as DNA: TGTGCCAGCAGCTACGGGACAGCCCTTGTTCAAGAGACCCAGTACTTC.

This clonotype was counted between two and nine times. V usage is TRBV20-1 and J usage is TRBJ2-1, with TRBD1 as a possible D gene (6 bases). The CDR3 is 15 amino acids. Trimming pared 3 bases from V and 5 bases from J, leaving 17 bases between. The germline V gene encodes CDR1 DFQATT and CDR2 SNEGSKA (reference sequence). The CDR3 DNA follows: TGCAGTGCTAGGGGCCACAGGGAAGGGAACAATGAGCAGTTCTTC. Its translation is CSARGHREGNNEQFF.

There are a few counts of this clonotype. The V call is TRBV12-3 or TRBV12-4, the J call TRBJ2-2, with D perhaps assigned TRBD1 or TRBD2 (6 bases each). Trimming left V 3 bases short and J 7 bases short, with 9 bases between. There are 13 residues in the CDR3. The CDR3 loop reads CASSLEGVGELFF. CDR3 coding DNA: TGTGCCAGCAGTTTGGAGGGGGTCGGGGAGCTGTTTTTT.

The rearrangement joins TRBV4-3 to TRBJ2-5; TRBD1 might be the D (5 bases). Germline V CDR1 and CDR2: LGHNA, YSLEER. V dropped 0 bases and J dropped 5 bases, with 10 bases sitting between them. CDR3 size: 14 residues. As DNA, the CDR3 is TGCGCCAGCAGCCAAGAACAGGAGTTGGAGACCCAGTACTTC. Its protein product is CASSQEQELETQYF.

By share of the sample, this clonotype is medium-sized. The rearrangement joins TRBV7-2 to TRBJ2-1; D is ambiguous. The CDR3 loop spans 14 amino acids. The V end lost 5 bases, the J end lost 10 bases, and 18 bases lay between the germline ends. Germline V gene lookup returns CDR1 SGHTA and CDR2 FQGNSA. The CDR3 DNA follows: TGTGCCAGCAGCCAAGGCGGTTCCTTGGGGGAGCAGTTCTTC. This encodes CASSQGGSLGEQFF.

This clonotype was detected many times. The chain has TRBV3-1 and TRBJ1-1, with unresolved D. The CDR3 runs 14 residues. Germline V gene data show CDR1 as LGHDT and CDR2 as YNNKEL (reference sequence). The V end was cut by 3 bases, the J end by 2 bases, with 10 bases between. CDR3 loop: CASSQATSNTEAFF. Written as DNA, the CDR3 is TGTGCCAGCAGCCAGGCCACAAGTAACACTGAAGCTTTCTTT.

The chain carries TRBV6-1 and TRBJ1-2; 9 bases agree with TRBD1. The CDR3 sequence is 14 residues long. Germline V gives CDR1 MNHNS, CDR2 SASEGT. V trimming: 5 bases; J trimming: 8 bases; junction bases outside the gene matches: 9. The CDR3 reads CASSSGTGTVGYTF. The CDR3 DNA reads TGTGCCAGCAGTTCCGGGACAGGGACGGTCGGCTACACCTTC.

This clonotype was seen repeatedly, ten times or more. The gene calls are TRBV7-2 and TRBJ2-7; 11 bases match TRBD2. V dropped 2 bases and J dropped 0; count of bases not matched to a gene: 3. Germline-derived CDR1 and CDR2 are SGHTA and FQGNSA. There are 16 residues in the CDR3. CDR3 bases: TGTGCCAGCAGCTTACCTAGCGGGAGGCCCTCCTACGAGCAGTACTTC. Translated: CASSLPSGRPSYEQYF.

Ten or more counts support this clonotype. This chain uses TRBV6-1 with TRBJ1-4; tentatively, D is TRBD1 (5 bases). Germline V gene lookup returns CDR1 MNHNS and CDR2 SASEGT. The CDR3 loop spans 14 amino acids. The V end was cut by 6 bases, the J end by 5 bases, with 13 bases between. The CDR3 protein is CASSAGTENEKLFF. CDR3 DNA sequence: TGTGCCAGCAGCGCCGGGACGGAGAATGAAAAACTGTTTTTT.

This clonotype has at least ten counts. An end of the junction differs from the germline gene, which may be a read error. The chain employs TRBV5-1 and TRBJ1-2; 10 bases fit TRBD1. Germline V lookup: CDR1 SGHRS, CDR2 YFSETQ. CDR3 length: 13 residues. CDR3: CASSLGQGDGYTF. CDR3 bases: TGTGCCAGCAGCTTAGGACAGGGGGACGGCTACACCTTC.

This clonotype was recorded a few times. The gene calls are TRBV5-1 and TRBJ1-2; D is uncertain. Trimming removed 0 bases from V and 3 bases from J, with 9 bases in between. This CDR3 is 14 amino acids long. CDR1 SGHRS and CDR2 YFSETQ come from the germline V gene. The DNA of the CDR3 is TGCGCCAGCAGCTTGGGACTCACGGACTATGGCTACACCTTC. Amino acid sequence: CASSLGLTDYGYTF. The full variable domain, its missing parts supplied by reference TRBV5-1 and TRBJ1-2, is KAGVTQTPRYLIKTRGQQVTLSCSPISGHRSVSWYQQTPGQGLQFLFEYFSETQRNKGNFPGRFSGRQFSNSRSEMNVSTLELGDSALYLCASSLGLTDYGYTFGSGTRLTVV.

This clonotype was counted a few times. The chain joins TRBV13 to TRBJ2-1; 14 bases line up with TRBD2. The CDR3 is made up of 16 amino acids. In germline, CDR1 is PRHDT, CDR2 FYEKMQ (reference sequence). Trimming removed 3 bases from V and 8 bases from J; junction bases left unmatched: 6. CDR3 loop: CASSLGTSGSYDEQFF. The CDR3, as DNA: TGTGCCAGCAGCTTGGGGACTAGCGGGAGTTACGATGAGCAGTTCTTC. The entire variable domain, with the rest obtained from reference TRBV13 and TRBJ2-1, is as follows: AAGVIQSPRHLIKEKRETATLKCYPIPRHDTVYWYQQGPGQDPQFLISFYEKMQSDKGSIPDRFSAQQFSDYHSELNMSSLELGDSALYFCASSLGTSGSYDEQFFGPGTRLTVL.

This clonotype was counted only a few times. The chain employs TRBV7-9 and TRBJ2-4; D ambiguous. V lost 2 bases and J 15 bases, leaving 17 bases between the germline ends. The CDR3 is 13 residues long. Germline V gives CDR1 SEHNR, CDR2 FQNEAQ (reference sequence). CDR3: CASSLPPALDRYF. For the CDR3, the DNA is TGTGCCAGCAGCTTACCCCCCGCTCTTGACCGGTACTTC.

The J gene is TRBJ2-1, the V gene TRBV27; 7 nucleotides align to TRBD2. This CDR3 is built from 15 residues. V lost 3 bases, J lost 7 bases, and 9 bases stayed unmatched. From germline, CDR1 is MNHEY and CDR2 SMNVEV (reference sequence). The CDR3 loop reads CASSFSGGSLNEQFF. The CDR3 DNA follows: TGTGCCAGCAGTTTTTCTGGCGGGAGTTTGAATGAGCAGTTCTTC.

This clonotype came up many times. The chain joins TRBV30 to TRBJ2-5, with D possibly called TRBD1 or TRBD2 (6 bases each). The V and J ends lost 0 bases and 11 bases respectively, with 19 bases between them. The CDR3 extends over 14 amino acids. Per the germline V gene, CDR1 is GTSNPN and CDR2 is SVGIG (reference sequence). The CDR3 reads CAWSVSLRGQPQYF. The CDR3 region has the DNA TGTGCCTGGAGTGTATCCCTACGGGGGCAACCTCAGTACTTC.

This clonotype was seen at least ten times. This sequence joins TRBV2 and TRBJ1-1; the D is unclear. The germline gives CDR1 SNHLY, CDR2 FYNNEI. The CDR3 runs to 13 residues. Trimming cost V 7 bases and J 0 bases, with 9 bases left between them. The CDR3 loop is CASNTAVNTEAFF. In DNA, the CDR3 is TGTGCCAGCAATACAGCGGTGAACACTGAAGCTTTCTTT.